These 22 T cell receptor beta chains were sequenced from one sample in a study of blood T cell repertoires in COVID-19. The method was immunoSEQ multiplex PCR; TCRdb's version includes in-frame clones alone and lacks a portion of them. The sample contains roughly 300,000 clones, 86% of which appear only once. Sequencing was performed on PBMCs or T cells enriched from blood (not recorded which). The receptors shown here come from a woman in her thirties or forties with acute COVID-19.

The V call is TRBV19, the J call TRBJ1-6, with unresolved D. Germline-derived CDR1 and CDR2 are LNHDA and SQIVND (reference sequence). Between the trimmed V and J ends, which lost 5 bases and 8 bases, there was a span of 16 bases. CDR3 length: 15 amino acids. The CDR3 DNA sequence: TGTGCCAGTAGTCTCCGGACGGGGATGGATTCACCCCTCCACTTT. Its protein is CASSLRTGMDSPLHF.

This clone came up once. This sequence joins TRBV18 and TRBJ1-6; D not certain. The CDR3 contains 18 residues. V lost 0 bases, J lost 4 bases, and 16 bases lay in between. Germline loops: CDR1 KGHSH, CDR2 LQKENI. The DNA for the CDR3 is TGTGCCAGCTCACCACCTTCCGCAACACCCCGATATAATTCACCCCTCCACTTT. As protein: CASSPPSATPRYNSPLHF.

The gene calls are TRBV5-1 and TRBJ1-5; D gene uncertain. Trimming removed 5 bases at V and 7 bases at J, with 16 bases between. Germline V gene lookup returns CDR1 SGHRS and CDR2 YFSETQ. This CDR3 has 14 residues. CDR3 coding DNA: TGCGCCAGCAGTATGGAGGCAGGATGGCAGCCCCAGCATTTT. Translated, it gives CASSMEAGWQPQHF. Full variable domain (rest looked up from reference TRBV5-1 and TRBJ1-5): KAGVTQTPRYLIKTRGQQVTLSCSPISGHRSVSWYQQTPGQGLQFLFEYFSETQRNKGNFPGRFSGRQFSNSRSEMNVSTLELGDSALYLCASSMEAGWQPQHFGDGTRLSIL.

This sequence joins TRBV11-2 and TRBJ2-2; TRBD1 matches at 7 bases. The trim removed 2 bases at V and 7 bases at J, leaving 10 bases unmatched. Germline-derived CDR1 and CDR2 are SGHAT and FQNNGV. The CDR3 extends over 16 amino acids. The CDR3, as DNA: TGTGCCAGCAGCTTATACACAACAGGGGTGATCGGGGAGCTGTTTTTT. This sequence encodes CASSLYTTGVIGELFF.

The gene calls are TRBV7-2 and TRBJ2-1, with TRBD2 identical over 13 bases. Trimming removed 5 bases from V and 16 bases from J; junction bases left unmatched: 11. The CDR3 length is 14 residues. CDR1 is SGHTA and CDR2 is FQGNSA in the germline V gene. The CDR3 bases are TGTGCCAGCAGCAAGGGACTAGCGGGGACGTATGGTTTCTTC. Protein: CASSKGLAGTYGFF.

The chain employs TRBV1 and TRBJ2-5; the DNA was not used to check the table's D call, TRBD1. TRBV1 represents a pseudogene. The CDR3 runs 16 residues. The CDR3 protein is CTSSQCEQGSWETQYF. CDR3 DNA sequence: TGCACCAGCAGCCAATGCGAACAGGGGAGTTGGGAGACCCAGTACTTC.

The J gene is TRBJ2-7, the V gene TRBV5-4, with unresolved D. This CDR3 has 15 amino acids. The V and J ends lost 4 bases and 0 bases respectively, with 14 bases between them. In germline, CDR1 is SGHNT, CDR2 YYREEE (reference sequence). CDR3 sequence: CASSPPGRSSYEQYF. DNA for the CDR3: TGTGCCAGCAGCCCCCCGGGTCGGAGCTCCTACGAGCAGTACTTC.

The rearrangement uses TRBV19 and TRBJ2-1; TRBD2 agrees at 7 bases. This CDR3 is 16 amino acids long. Germline V gene data show CDR1 as LNHDA and CDR2 as SQIVND (reference sequence). V gave up 7 bases and J gave up 0 bases; unmatched junction bases: 9. CDR3 protein: CASTLSGSSSYNEQFF. In DNA form, the CDR3 reads TGTGCCAGTACCCTTAGCGGGTCGAGCTCCTACAATGAGCAGTTCTTC.

The genes are TRBV7-3 and TRBJ2-5; possible D gene TRBD1, 6 bases. V was clipped by 6 bases and J by 10 bases, with 21 bases between them. The CDR3 totals 14 residues. CDR1 and CDR2 (germline): SGHTA, FQGTGA. CDR3 region: CASSPNPGTRVQYF. The CDR3 nucleotides are TGTGCCAGCAGTCCGAATCCCGGGACAAGGGTCCAGTACTTC.

This chain joins TRBV12-3 or TRBV12-4 and TRBJ1-4; no clear D gene. Trimming pared 8 bases from V and 0 bases from J, leaving 7 bases between. CDR3 length equals 13 residues. The CDR3 DNA follows: TGTGCCAGCCGCGAAACAACTAATGAAAAACTGTTTTTT. This encodes CASRETTNEKLFF.

J is TRBJ2-3 and V is TRBV7-2, with 8 positions matching TRBD1. V shed 7 bases and J 0 bases; nucleotides not matched to a gene: 6. This CDR3 is 15 amino acids long. CDR1 is SGHTA, CDR2 FQGNSA, per germline. The CDR3 region has the DNA TGTGCCAGCACCCCCGGACAGGGAAGCACAGATACGCAGTATTTT. Translation: CASTPGQGSTDTQYF.

This chain connects TRBV2 to TRBJ1-3; TRBD1 is a possible D gene (6 bases). Germline loops: CDR1 SNHLY, CDR2 FYNNEI. The CDR3 length is 11 residues. V was trimmed by 2 bases and J by 14 bases, leaving 10 bases between them. In DNA form, the CDR3 reads TGTGCCAGCAGTGAAAGGACAGCCGTATATTTT. This encodes CASSERTAVYF.

The chain uses TRBV7-6 and TRBJ2-5; D might be TRBD1 (6 bases). Trimming stripped 2 bases from V and 4 bases from J, with 20 bases between. CDR1 is SGHVS, CDR2 FNYEAQ, per germline. There are 17 residues in the CDR3. This chain's CDR3 is CASSLYSRGTHRETQYF. CDR3 nucleotides: TGTGCCAGCAGCTTATACAGTAGGGGGACACACCGAGAGACCCAGTACTTC. Based on the CDR3 plus reference TRBV7-6 and TRBJ2-5, the full variable domain is GAGVSQSPRYKVTKRGQDVALRCDPISGHVSLYWYRQALGQGPEFLTYFNYEAQQDKSGLPNDRFSAERPEGSISTLTIQRTEQRDSAMYRCASSLYSRGTHRETQYFGPGTRLLVL.

The rearrangement uses TRBV28 and TRBJ2-7; perhaps TRBD2 as D (5 bases). V lost 8 bases and J 3 bases, leaving 14 bases between the germline ends. Germline CDR1 is MDHEN and CDR2 is SYDVKM. This CDR3 has 13 residues. The CDR3 sequence: CASGGESFYEQYF. Written as DNA, the CDR3 is TGTGCCAGCGGTGGGGAGTCATTCTACGAGCAGTACTTC.

This chain joins TRBV2 and TRBJ1-6; D not resolved. CDR3 length: 14 residues. Deletions cut 7 bases from V and 7 bases from J, with 14 bases between. The germline CDR1 and CDR2 sequences are SNHLY and FYNNEI. The CDR3: CASNEDGRNSPLHF. DNA for the CDR3: TGTGCCAGCAATGAGGACGGGAGAAATTCACCCCTCCACTTT.

This clone was observed a single time. The genes are TRBV5-1 and TRBJ2-1, with TRBD1 identical over 12 bases. Trimming removed 4 bases from V and 15 bases from J; junction bases left unmatched: 5. The CDR3 has 12 residues. The germline CDR1 and CDR2 sequences are SGHRS and YFSETQ. In DNA form, the CDR3 reads TGCGCCAGCAGCCCAGGGACAGGGGGCCTGTTCTTC. It codes for CASSPGTGGLFF.

This chain joins TRBV27 and TRBJ2-5; 9 bases line up with TRBD1. The V and J ends lost 4 bases and 4 bases, in that order; junction bases with no gene match: 13. The CDR3 runs 17 residues. In germline, CDR1 is MNHEY, CDR2 SMNVEV (reference sequence). CDR3 DNA sequence: TGTGCCAGCAGTTCACCTGGCTTGGACAGGGGCAGAGAGACCCAGTACTTC. Encoded protein: CASSSPGLDRGRETQYF.

The chain employs TRBV29-1 and TRBJ2-3; a weak D match, TRBD2 (5 bases). The CDR3 runs 17 residues. Trimming removed 4 bases at V and 0 bases at J, with 20 bases between. Germline CDR1 reads SQVTM; CDR2 reads ANQGSEA. Written as DNA, the CDR3 is TGCAGCGTTGGGGTTCGGGATGGGGTATTGAGCACAGATACGCAGTATTTT. The encoded protein is CSVGVRDGVLSTDTQYF.

The V gene is TRBV7-2, the J gene TRBJ2-1, with D tentatively TRBD2 (6 bases). Trimming cost V 1 base and J 8 bases, with 9 bases left between them. The CDR3 contains 13 residues. The germline V gene has CDR1 SGHTA and CDR2 FQGNSA. The DNA for the CDR3 is TGTGCCAGCAGCTTAGGGGGGGTGGATGAGCAGTTCTTC. This codes for CASSLGGVDEQFF.

This chain joins TRBV6-5 and TRBJ1-2; D is perhaps TRBD1 (5 bases). Germline CDR1 is MNHEY and CDR2 is SVGAGI. Trimming stripped 0 bases from V and 8 bases from J, with 19 bases between. The CDR3 has 16 amino acids. For the CDR3, the DNA is TGTGCCAGCAGTTACTCCGTCCGTGGAAGGGGAGGGGGCTACACCTTC. Translated: CASSYSVRGRGGGYTF.

The rearrangement uses TRBV19 and TRBJ1-2, with TRBD1 matching over 8 bases. J was trimmed by 4 bases and V by 3 bases; bases with no gene match: 13. This CDR3 has 17 amino acids. Germline CDR1 LNHDA, CDR2 SQIVND (reference sequence). CDR3: CASSIGGTGSFSYGYTF. The DNA for the CDR3 is TGTGCCAGTAGTATTGGAGGGACAGGTTCTTTCTCCTATGGCTACACCTTC. Full variable domain (outside the CDR3, taken from reference TRBV19 and TRBJ1-2): DGGITQSPKYLFRKEGQNVTLSCEQNLNHDAMYWYRQDPGQGLRLIYYSQIVNDFQKGDIAEGYSVSREKKESFPLTVTSAQKNPTAFYLCASSIGGTGSFSYGYTFGSGTRLTVV.

This chain connects TRBV6-5 to TRBJ2-5, with TRBD1 identical over 10 bases. The V gene end was trimmed by 6 bases and the J gene end by 2 bases; junction bases not matched to a gene: 6. This CDR3 spans 15 amino acids. Germline CDR1 reads MNHEY; CDR2 reads SVGAGI. This chain's CDR3 is CASRRGDRGQETQYF. CDR3 nucleotides: TGTGCCAGCAGGAGAGGGGACAGGGGTCAAGAGACCCAGTACTTC.